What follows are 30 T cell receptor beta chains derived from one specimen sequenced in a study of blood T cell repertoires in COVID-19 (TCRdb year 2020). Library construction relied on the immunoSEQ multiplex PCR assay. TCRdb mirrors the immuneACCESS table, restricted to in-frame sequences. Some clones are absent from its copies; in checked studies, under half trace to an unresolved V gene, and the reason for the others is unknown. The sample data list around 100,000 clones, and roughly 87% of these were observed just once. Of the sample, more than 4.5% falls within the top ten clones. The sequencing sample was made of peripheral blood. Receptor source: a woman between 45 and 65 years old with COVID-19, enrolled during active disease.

CDR3 protein: CASTIQGLNTEAFF. CDR3 DNA: TGCGCCAGCACCATACAGGGCCTGAACACTGAAGCTTTCTTT. The chain couples TRBV5-1 to TRBJ1-1; the D gene is possibly TRBD1 (6 bases). The CDR3 consists of 14 residues. The V end lost 6 bases, the J end lost 0 bases, and 12 bases lay between the germline ends. The germline CDR1 and CDR2 sequences are SGHRS and YFSETQ.

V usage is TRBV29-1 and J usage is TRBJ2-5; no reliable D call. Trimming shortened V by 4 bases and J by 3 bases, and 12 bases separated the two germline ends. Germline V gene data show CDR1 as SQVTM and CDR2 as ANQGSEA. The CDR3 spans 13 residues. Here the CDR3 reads CSVVRSEKETQYF. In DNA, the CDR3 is TGCAGCGTTGTTCGGAGCGAAAAAGAGACCCAGTACTTC. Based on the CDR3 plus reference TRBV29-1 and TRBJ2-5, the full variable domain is SAVISQKPSRDICQRGTSLTIQCQVDSQVTMMFWYRQQPGQSLTLIATANQGSEATYESGFVIDKFPISRPNLTFSTLTVSNMSPEDSSIYLCSVVRSEKETQYFGPGTRLLVL.

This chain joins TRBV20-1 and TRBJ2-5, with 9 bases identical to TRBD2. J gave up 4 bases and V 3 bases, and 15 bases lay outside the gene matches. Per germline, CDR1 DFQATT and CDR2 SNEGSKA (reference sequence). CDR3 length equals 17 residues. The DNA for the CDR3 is TGCAGTGCTAGTTTGGCGAGCGGGGGGCCGGGGGTAGAGACCCAGTACTTC. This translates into CSASLASGGPGVETQYF.

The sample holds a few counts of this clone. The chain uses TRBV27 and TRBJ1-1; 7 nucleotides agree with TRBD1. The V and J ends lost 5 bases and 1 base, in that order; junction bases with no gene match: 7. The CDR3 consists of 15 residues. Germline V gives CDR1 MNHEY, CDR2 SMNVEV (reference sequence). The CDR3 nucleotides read TGTGCCAGCAGTCCCGCTGGGACAGCGAACACTGAAGCTTTCTTT. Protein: CASSPAGTANTEAFF.

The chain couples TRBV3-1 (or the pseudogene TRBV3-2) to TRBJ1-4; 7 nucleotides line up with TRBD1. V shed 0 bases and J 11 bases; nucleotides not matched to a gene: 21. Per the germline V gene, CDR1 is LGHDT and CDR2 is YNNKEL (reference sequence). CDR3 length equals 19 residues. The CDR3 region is CASSQDSEKPGTAEGKLFF. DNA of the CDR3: TGTGCCAGCAGCCAAGATTCGGAAAAACCGGGGACAGCCGAGGGTAAACTGTTTTTT.

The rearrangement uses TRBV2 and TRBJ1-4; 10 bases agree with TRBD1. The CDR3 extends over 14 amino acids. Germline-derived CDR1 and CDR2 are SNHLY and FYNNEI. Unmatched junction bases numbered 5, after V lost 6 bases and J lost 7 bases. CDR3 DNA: TGTGCCAGCAGAGGGACAGGGGAGGTTGAAAAACTGTTTTTT. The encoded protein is CASRGTGEVEKLFF.

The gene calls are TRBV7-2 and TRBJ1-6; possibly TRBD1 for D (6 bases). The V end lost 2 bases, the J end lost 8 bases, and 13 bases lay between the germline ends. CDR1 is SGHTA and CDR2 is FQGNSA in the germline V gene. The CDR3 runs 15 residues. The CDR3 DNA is TGTGCCAGCAGCTTAACTGGGGGCAAGGATTCACCCCTCCACTTT. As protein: CASSLTGGKDSPLHF.

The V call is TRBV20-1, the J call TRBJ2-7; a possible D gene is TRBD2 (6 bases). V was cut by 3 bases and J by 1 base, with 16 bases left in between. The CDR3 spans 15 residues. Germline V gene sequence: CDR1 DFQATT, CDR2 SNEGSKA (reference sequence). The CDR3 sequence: CSASRRRGSSYEQYF. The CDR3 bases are TGCAGTGCTAGTCGCAGGCGGGGCTCTTCCTACGAGCAGTACTTC.

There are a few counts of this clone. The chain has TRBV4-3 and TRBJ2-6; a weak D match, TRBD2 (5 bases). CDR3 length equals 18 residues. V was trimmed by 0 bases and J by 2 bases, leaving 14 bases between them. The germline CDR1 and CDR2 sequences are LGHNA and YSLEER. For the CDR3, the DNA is TGCGCCAGCAGCCAAGATTTCACGGTCGGGGCTGGGGCCAACGTCCTGACTTTC. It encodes CASSQDFTVGAGANVLTF.

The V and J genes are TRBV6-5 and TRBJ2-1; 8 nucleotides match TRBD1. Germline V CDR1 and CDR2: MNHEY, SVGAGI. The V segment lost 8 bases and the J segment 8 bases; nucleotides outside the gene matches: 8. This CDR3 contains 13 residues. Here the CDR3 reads CASSAGGLYEQFF. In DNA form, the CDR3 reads TGTGCCAGCTCGGCAGGGGGCTTGTATGAGCAGTTCTTC.

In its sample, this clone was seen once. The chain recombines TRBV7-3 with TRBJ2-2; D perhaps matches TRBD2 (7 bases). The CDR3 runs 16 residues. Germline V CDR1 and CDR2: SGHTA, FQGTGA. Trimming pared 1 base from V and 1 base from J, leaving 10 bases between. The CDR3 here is CASSLSGGGNTGELFF. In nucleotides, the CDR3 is TGTGCCAGCAGCTTAAGCGGGGGCGGGAACACCGGGGAGCTGTTTTTT.

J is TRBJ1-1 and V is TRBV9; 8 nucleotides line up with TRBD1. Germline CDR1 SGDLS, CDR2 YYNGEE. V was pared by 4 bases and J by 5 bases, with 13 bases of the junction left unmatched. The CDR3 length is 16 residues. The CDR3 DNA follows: TGTGCCAGCAGCCAAGGACAGGGAGCGGAGAGGACTGAAGCTTTCTTT. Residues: CASSQGQGAERTEAFF.

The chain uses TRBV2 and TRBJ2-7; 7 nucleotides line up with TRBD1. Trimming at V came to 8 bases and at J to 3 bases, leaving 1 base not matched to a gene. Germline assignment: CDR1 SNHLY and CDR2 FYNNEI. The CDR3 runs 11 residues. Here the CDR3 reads CASGQVYEQYF. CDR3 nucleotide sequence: TGTGCCAGCGGACAGGTCTACGAGCAGTACTTC.

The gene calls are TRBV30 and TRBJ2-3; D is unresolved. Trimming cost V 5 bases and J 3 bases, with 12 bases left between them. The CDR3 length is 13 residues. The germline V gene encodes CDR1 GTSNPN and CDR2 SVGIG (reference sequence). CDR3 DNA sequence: TGTGCCTGGCTTCTATCCGGGACAGATACGCAGTATTTT. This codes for CAWLLSGTDTQYF.

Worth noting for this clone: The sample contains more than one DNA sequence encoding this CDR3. This chain's CDR3 is CASSITGGNQPQHF. The DNA of the CDR3 is TGTGCCAGTAGTATAACAGGGGGCAATCAGCCCCAGCATTTT. The chain carries TRBV19 and TRBJ1-5, with 7 bases lining up with TRBD1. V dropped 2 bases and J dropped 2; count of bases not matched to a gene: 0. The CDR3 totals 14 residues. Germline assignment: CDR1 LNHDA and CDR2 SQIVND (reference sequence).

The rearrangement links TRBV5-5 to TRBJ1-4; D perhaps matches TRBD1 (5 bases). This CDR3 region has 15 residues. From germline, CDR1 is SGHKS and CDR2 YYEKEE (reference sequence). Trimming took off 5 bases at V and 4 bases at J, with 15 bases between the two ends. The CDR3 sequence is CASRPLRGFNEKLFF. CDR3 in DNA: TGTGCCAGCAGACCCCTGCGGGGGTTTAATGAAAAACTGTTTTTT.

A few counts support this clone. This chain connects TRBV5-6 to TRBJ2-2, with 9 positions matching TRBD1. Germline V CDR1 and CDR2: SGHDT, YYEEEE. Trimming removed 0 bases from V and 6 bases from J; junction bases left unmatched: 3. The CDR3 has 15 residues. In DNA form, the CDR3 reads TGTGCCAGCAGCTTGGCCGGGACAGGGTCCGGGGAGCTGTTTTTT. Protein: CASSLAGTGSGELFF.

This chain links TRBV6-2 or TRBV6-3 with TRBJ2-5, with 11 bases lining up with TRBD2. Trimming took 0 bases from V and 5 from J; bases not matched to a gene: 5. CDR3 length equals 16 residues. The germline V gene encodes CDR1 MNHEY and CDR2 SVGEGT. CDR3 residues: CASSYSLAGGGETQYF. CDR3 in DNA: TGTGCCAGCAGTTACTCGCTAGCGGGGGGAGGTGAGACCCAGTACTTC.

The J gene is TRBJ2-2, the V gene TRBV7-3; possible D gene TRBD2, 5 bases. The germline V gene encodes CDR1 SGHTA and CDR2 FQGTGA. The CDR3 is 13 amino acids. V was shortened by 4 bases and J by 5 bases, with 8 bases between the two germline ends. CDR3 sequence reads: CASSYTSTGELFF. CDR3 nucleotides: TGTGCCAGCAGCTACACTAGTACCGGGGAGCTGTTTTTT. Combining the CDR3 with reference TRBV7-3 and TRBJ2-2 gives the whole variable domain GAGVSQTPSNKVTEKGKYVELRCDPISGHTALYWYRQSLGQGPEFLIYFQGTGAADDSGLPNDRFFAVRPEGSVSTLKIQRTERGDSAVYLCASSYTSTGELFFGEGSRLTVL.

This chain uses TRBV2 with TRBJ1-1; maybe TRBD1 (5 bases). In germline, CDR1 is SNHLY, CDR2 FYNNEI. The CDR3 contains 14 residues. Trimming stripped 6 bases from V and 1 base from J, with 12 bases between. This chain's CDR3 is CASSAGGTNTEAFF. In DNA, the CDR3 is TGTGCCAGCAGCGCCGGGGGTACGAACACTGAAGCTTTCTTT.

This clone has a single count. The CDR3 DNA is TGTGCCAGCAGTTACCAGGCGACAGGGGGCAATGAGCAGTTCTTC. Amino acid sequence: CASSYQATGGNEQFF. V usage is TRBV6-6 and J usage is TRBJ2-1, with 9 positions matching TRBD1. Per germline, CDR1 MNHNY and CDR2 SVGAGI (reference sequence). CDR3 length equals 15 residues. V dropped 2 bases and J dropped 6; count of bases not matched to a gene: 5.

The CDR3 loop is CASSYQGLAGDEQYF. The CDR3 region has the DNA TGTGCCAGCAGTTACCAGGGACTAGCGGGCGACGAGCAGTACTTC. J is TRBJ2-7 and V is TRBV6-6, with TRBD2 matching 12 bases. The V gene end was trimmed by 2 bases and the J gene end by 5 bases; junction bases not matched to a gene: 4. This CDR3 is 15 amino acids long. Germline CDR1 MNHNY, CDR2 SVGAGI (reference sequence).

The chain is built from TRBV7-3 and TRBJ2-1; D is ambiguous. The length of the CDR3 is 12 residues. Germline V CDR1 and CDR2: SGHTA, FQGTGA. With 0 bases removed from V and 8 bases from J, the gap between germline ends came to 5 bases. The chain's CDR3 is CASSLTGHEQFF. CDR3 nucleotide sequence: TGTGCCAGCAGCTTAACGGGCCATGAGCAGTTCTTC.

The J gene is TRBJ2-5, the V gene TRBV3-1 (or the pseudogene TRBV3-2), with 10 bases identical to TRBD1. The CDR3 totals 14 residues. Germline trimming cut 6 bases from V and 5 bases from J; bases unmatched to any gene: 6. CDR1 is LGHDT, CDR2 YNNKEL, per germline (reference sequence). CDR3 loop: CASSLTGGGETQYF. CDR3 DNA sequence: TGTGCCAGCAGTCTGACAGGGGGCGGGGAGACCCAGTACTTC.

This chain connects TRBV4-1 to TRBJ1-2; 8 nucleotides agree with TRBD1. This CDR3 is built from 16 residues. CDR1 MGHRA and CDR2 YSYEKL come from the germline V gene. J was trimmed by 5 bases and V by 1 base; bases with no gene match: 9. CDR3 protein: CASSQVTGVSFYGYTF. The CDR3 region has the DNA TGCGCCAGCAGCCAAGTGACAGGGGTCTCCTTTTATGGCTACACCTTC.

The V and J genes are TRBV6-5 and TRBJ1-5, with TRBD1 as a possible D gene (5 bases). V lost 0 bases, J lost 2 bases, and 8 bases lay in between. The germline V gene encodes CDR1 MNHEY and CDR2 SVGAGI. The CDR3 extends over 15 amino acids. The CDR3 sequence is CASSYSGAGNQPQHF. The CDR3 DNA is TGTGCCAGCAGTTACTCAGGGGCTGGCAATCAGCCCCAGCATTTT.

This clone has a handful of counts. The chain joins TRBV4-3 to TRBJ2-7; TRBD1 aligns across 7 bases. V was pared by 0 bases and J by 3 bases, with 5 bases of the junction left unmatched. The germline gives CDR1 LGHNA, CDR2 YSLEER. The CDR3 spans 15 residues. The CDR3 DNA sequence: TGCGCCAGCAGCCAAGAGGGACAGCAGATCTACGAGCAGTACTTC. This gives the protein CASSQEGQQIYEQYF.

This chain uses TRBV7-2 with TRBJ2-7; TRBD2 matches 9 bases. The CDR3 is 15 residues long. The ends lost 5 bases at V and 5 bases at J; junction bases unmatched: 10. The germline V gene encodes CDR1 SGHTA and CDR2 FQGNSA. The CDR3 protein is CASSRRSGGPDEQYF. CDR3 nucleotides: TGTGCCAGCAGCCGGCGCAGCGGGGGGCCCGACGAGCAGTACTTC.

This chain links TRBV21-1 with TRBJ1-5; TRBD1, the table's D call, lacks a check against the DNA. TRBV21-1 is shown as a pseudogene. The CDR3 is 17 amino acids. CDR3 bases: TGTGCCAGCAGCAAAAGGGGGCCGGGGGAGAGCAATCAGCCCCAGCATTTT. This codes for CASSKRGPGESNQPQHF.

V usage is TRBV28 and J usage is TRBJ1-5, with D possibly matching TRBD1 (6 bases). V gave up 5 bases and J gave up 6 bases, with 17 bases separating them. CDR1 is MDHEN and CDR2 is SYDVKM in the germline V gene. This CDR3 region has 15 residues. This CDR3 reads CASSPPSGEGQPQHF. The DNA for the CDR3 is TGTGCCAGCAGTCCACCCTCAGGGGAGGGTCAGCCCCAGCATTTT.